This T cell receptor beta chain is drawn from a study of T-cell reconstitution after alpha-beta-depleted transplantation in children. V lost 3 bases, J lost 2 bases, and 5 bases stayed unmatched. This CDR3 has 15 amino acids. Germline lookup yields CDR1 DFQATT and CDR2 SNEGSKA (reference sequence). TCRbeta library construction was performed incorporating unique molecular identifiers. MiXCR, run by TCRdb on the PCR reads, gives a single entry per CDR3 protein. The sample holds about 400,000 distinct CDR3 sequences; roughly 14% are singletons and the top ten take over 3.5%. The sequenced sample was PBMCs, obtained from the stem cell graft. The genes are TRBV20-1 and TRBJ1-5; TRBD1 aligns across 9 bases. The source is a human donor who donated a stem cell graft to a child with Fanconi anemia. This chain's CDR3 is CSARRTGAGNQPQHF. CDR3 nucleotide sequence: TGCAGTGCTAGGAGGACAGGGGCCGGCAATCAGCCCCAGCATTTT.